This is a list of T cell receptor beta chains from one sample in a study of Graves' ophthalmopathy and Graves' hyperthyroidism. TCRdb re-analysed the multiplex PCR reads in MiXCR, keeping a single row per CDR3 protein. The sample lists over a million distinct CDR3 sequences; roughly 35% were seen once. The sequenced sample was peripheral blood or thyroid tissue (not recorded which). The receptors were sampled from an adult man with Graves' hyperthyroidism. Each CDR3 is given with its conserved first and last residue. A D gene is named only where the DNA matches it firmly. Size values are once, few and many counts, or a class for expanded clones, and some rows have none.

few	.	TRBV10-3	TRBJ2-2	TGTGCCATCAAACCCCAAGTTACCGGGGAGCTGTTTTTT	CAIKPQVTGELFF
many	TRBD1	TRBV20-1	TRBJ1-4	TGCAGTGCCGCCTCGGGACAGGGGTCTGAAAAACTGTTTTTT	CSAASGQGSEKLFF
.	.	TRBV11-2	TRBJ2-2	TGTGCCAGCAGCTTAGTGGCAGGGGTCACGAACACCGGGGAGCTGTTTTTT	CASSLVAGVTNTGELFF
many	.	TRBV20-1	TRBJ2-6	TGCAGTGCCGCGACAGTGGGTCTCCCTGGGGCCAACGTCCTGACTTTC	CSAATVGLPGANVLTF
few	.	TRBV12-3/TRBV12-4	TRBJ1-5	TGTGCCAGCACCCTGGGGGGGGAATCTAGGGGTCAGCCCCAGCATTTT	CASTLGGESRGQPQHF
.	.	TRBV25-1	TRBJ2-7	TGTGCCAGCAGTGACGCTTGGGGTGGCGAGCAGTACTTC	CASSDAWGGEQYF
.	.	TRBV2	TRBJ1-5	TGTGCCAGCAGTGGCCTCCCCGGGACCTCTCAGCATTTT	CASSGLPGTSQHF
once	.	TRBV7-9	TRBJ2-5	TGTGCCAGCAGCCGTGATAGGCTGGAGACCCAGTACTTC	CASSRDRLETQYF
many	.	TRBV20-1	TRBJ2-2	TGCAGTGCTAGAGCGGCGGGGAACACCGGGGAGCTGTTTTTT	CSARAAGNTGELFF
few	.	TRBV9	TRBJ1-1	TGTGCCAGCAGCGGAGGGTCGGAGGGGAAGAACACTGAAGCTTTCTTT	CASSGGSEGKNTEAFF
.	.	TRBV5-1	TRBJ2-5	TGCGCCAGCAGGCCGCCGGGAGTGGGGGAGACCCAGTACTTC	CASRPPGVGETQYF
.	.	TRBV12-3/TRBV12-4	TRBJ2-5	TGTGCCAGCAGCCCCATGGGCCTCTTATTCCAAGGGACCCAGTACTTC	CASSPMGLLFQGTQYF
.	TRBD1	TRBV9	TRBJ1-6	TGTGCCAGCAGCAGGACAGGGGACAATCAGCCCCTCCACTTT	CASSRTGDNQPLHF
.	.	TRBV7-8	TRBJ1-2	TGTGCCAGCAGCTTAGAAGGCAGGGCAATTCTTGGGTACATCTTC	CASSLEGRAILGYIF
.	.	TRBV7-3	TRBJ2-7	TGTGCCAGCAGCTTCCGGGACACCCTTTCCGGGGAGCAGTACTTC	CASSFRDTLSGEQYF
few	TRBD1	TRBV5-6	TRBJ2-5	TGTGCCAGCAGCTTGTATGACAGGGTCACAGAGACCCAGTACTTC	CASSLYDRVTETQYF
.	.	TRBV30	TRBJ1-3	TGTGCCTGGAGTGTACTGCTGGAAAACACCATATATTTT	CAWSVLLENTIYF
.	.	TRBV2	TRBJ2-2	TGTGCCAGCCGTCTAGAGAACACCGGGGAGCTGTTTTTT	CASRLENTGELFF
many	.	TRBV29-1	TRBJ2-2	TGCAGCGTTGACAGGGAGTCAACCGGGGAGCTGTTTTTT	CSVDRESTGELFF
few	.	TRBV4-1	TRBJ2-7	TGCGCCAGCAGCCAAGATTTCAACGTAGGCCAGGACTACGAGCAGTACTTC	CASSQDFNVGQDYEQYF
.	.	TRBV10-3	TRBJ1-2	TGTGCCAGCAGTTACGCCCGACTAGGAGGCTTCACCTTC	CASSYARLGGFTF
.	TRBD1	TRBV9	TRBJ1-3	TGTGCCAGCAGCGTGGGACAGGGGGCCCTTAACACCATATATTTT	CASSVGQGALNTIYF